This T cell receptor (beta chain) derives from a study of tissue T cells after allogeneic stem cell transplantation. The CDR3 consists of 13 residues. V was trimmed by 2 bases and J by 2 bases, leaving 6 bases between them. Germline assignment: CDR1 FNHDT and CDR2 SITEND (reference sequence). Regarding the study as a whole: Across patients, clones rarely overlapped, yet motif clusters were shared tissue-specifically.

The method was immunoSEQ multiplex PCR; TCRdb's version includes in-frame clones alone and lacks a portion of them. In the table there are about 21,000 clones, about 70% of which are singletons. Of note for this clone: Its antigen remains unknown. Mouse gene names and germline throughout. The DNA ends 1 residue before the CDR3 does, and the rest of the CDR3 is filled in from the germline J gene.

Material for sequencing was blood. This sequence was found in a female BALB/c mouse in good health. This line is of MHC haplotype H2-d. The chain is built from TRBV19 and TRBJ2-5; tentatively, D is TRBD1 or TRBD2 (5 bases each). The CDR3 loop reads CASSIGAQDTQYF. The covered CDR3 bases are TGTGCCAGCAGTATCGGGGCCCAAGACACCCAGTAC.